This T cell receptor beta chain was recovered during a study of beta chain features in type 1 diabetes. Study outcomes and limitations: Cells that show high TCR expression could be over-represented by cDNA sequencing. TCRB CDR3s from Type 1 diabetes patients were moderately but significantly shorter in all four CD4+ subsets. Insertion counts at VDJ junctions were lower in type 1 diabetes patients, who also showed more deletions there.

TCRB transcripts that were expressed got sequenced, as all of the isolated RNA had been reverse transcribed. Method: immunoSEQ multiplex PCR; TCRdb's copy keeps in-frame clones and lacks some. Of about 350,000 clones detected, roughly a fifth appear once; the ten largest clones hold 0.035% to 0.05%. Germline V gives CDR1 GTSNPN, CDR2 SVGIG (reference sequence). V lost 3 bases and J 1 base, leaving 12 bases between the germline ends. CDR3 length: 14 residues. This clone was detected a few times. Its antigen is as yet unknown. Via CD45RO/CCR7/CD25/CD127/CD95/CD27, cells of the CD4+ naive, central memory, regulatory and stem cell-like memory subsets were sorted.

This sequence was found in a woman between 18 and 30 years old in good health. Sequences were obtained from naive CD4+ T cells from blood. V gene TRBV30 combines with J gene TRBJ2-5, with a possible D match to TRBD1 (5 bases). DNA for the CDR3: TGTGCCTGGAGAGGAATAGGGGCCCAAGAGACCCAGTACTTC. This sequence encodes CAWRGIGAQETQYF.